These 2 T cell receptor beta chains were all obtained from the same sample, sequenced in a study of T cells in Graves' hyperthyroidism and ophthalmopathy. From RNA transcripts, TCR beta CDR3 regions were amplified. TCR CDR3 underwent first-round RT-PCR with the HTBI primer set. TCRdb independently ran MiXCR on the multiplex PCR reads; one entry per CDR3 protein. This sample has 250,000 to 300,000 distinct CDR3 sequences, with roughly 15% found just once. Sequenced input: blood. These receptors originate from a woman aged 40 to 49 with Graves' hyperthyroidism that later progressed to Graves' ophthalmopathy.

Ten or more counts support this clonotype. The V and J genes are TRBV30 and TRBJ2-5; TRBD1 is a possible D gene (6 bases). The V and J ends lost 0 bases and 6 bases respectively, with 14 bases between them. CDR3 length equals 14 residues. Germline V lookup: CDR1 GTSNPN, CDR2 SVGIG (reference sequence). In nucleotides, the CDR3 is TGTGCCTGGAGTGTAGGCCAGGGGAGAAAGACCCAGTACTTC. Translation: CAWSVGQGRKTQYF.

This clonotype came up many times. This rearrangement joins TRBV20-1 to TRBJ1-1, with D hard to call. Looked up from germline, CDR1 is DFQATT and CDR2 is SNEGSKA (reference sequence). V was trimmed by 0 bases and J by 5 bases, leaving 13 bases between them. This CDR3 region has 14 residues. CDR3 region: CSARDPYGGTEAFF. As DNA, the CDR3 is TGCAGTGCTAGAGATCCCTACGGAGGTACTGAAGCTTTCTTT.